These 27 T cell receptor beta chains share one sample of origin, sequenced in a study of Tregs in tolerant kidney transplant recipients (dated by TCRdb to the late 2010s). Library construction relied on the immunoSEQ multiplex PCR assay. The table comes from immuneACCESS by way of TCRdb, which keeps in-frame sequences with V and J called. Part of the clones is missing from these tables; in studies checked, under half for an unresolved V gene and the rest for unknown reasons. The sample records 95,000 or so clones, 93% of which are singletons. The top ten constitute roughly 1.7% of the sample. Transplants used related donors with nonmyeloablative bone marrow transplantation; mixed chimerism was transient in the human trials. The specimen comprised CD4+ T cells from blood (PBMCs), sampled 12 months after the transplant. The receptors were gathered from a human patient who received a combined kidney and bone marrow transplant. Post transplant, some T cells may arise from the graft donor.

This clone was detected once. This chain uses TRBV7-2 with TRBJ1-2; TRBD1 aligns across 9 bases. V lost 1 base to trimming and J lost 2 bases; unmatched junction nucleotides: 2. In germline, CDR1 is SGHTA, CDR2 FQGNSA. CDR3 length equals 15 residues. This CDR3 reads CASSLVGQGNYGYTF. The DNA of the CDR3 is TGTGCCAGCAGCTTAGTCGGACAGGGGAACTATGGCTACACCTTC.

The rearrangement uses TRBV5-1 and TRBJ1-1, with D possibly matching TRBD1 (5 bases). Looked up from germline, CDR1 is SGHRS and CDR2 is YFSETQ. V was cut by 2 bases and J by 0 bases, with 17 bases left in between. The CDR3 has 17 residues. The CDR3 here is CASSFAQVPYLNTEAFF. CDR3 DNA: TGCGCCAGCAGCTTTGCACAGGTCCCGTATTTGAACACTGAAGCTTTCTTT.

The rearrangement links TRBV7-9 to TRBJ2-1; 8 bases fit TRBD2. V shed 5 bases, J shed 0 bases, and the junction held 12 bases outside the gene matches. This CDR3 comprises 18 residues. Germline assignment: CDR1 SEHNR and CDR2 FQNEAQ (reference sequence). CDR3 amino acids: CASSHISGKENSYNEQFF. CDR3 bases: TGTGCCAGCAGCCATATTAGCGGGAAAGAAAACTCCTACAATGAGCAGTTCTTC.

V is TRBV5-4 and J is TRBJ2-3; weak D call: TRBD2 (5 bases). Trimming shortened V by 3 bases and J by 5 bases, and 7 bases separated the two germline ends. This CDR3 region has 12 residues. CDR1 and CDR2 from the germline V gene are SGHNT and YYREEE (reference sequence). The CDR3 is CASSSAVDTQYF. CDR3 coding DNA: TGTGCCAGCAGCTCAGCGGTAGATACGCAGTATTTT.

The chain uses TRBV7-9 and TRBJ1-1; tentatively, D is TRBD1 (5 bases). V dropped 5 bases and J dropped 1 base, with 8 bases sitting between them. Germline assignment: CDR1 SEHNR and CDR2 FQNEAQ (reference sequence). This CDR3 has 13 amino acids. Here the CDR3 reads CASSAGQNTEAFF. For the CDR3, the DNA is TGTGCCAGCAGCGCAGGACAGAACACTGAAGCTTTCTTT.

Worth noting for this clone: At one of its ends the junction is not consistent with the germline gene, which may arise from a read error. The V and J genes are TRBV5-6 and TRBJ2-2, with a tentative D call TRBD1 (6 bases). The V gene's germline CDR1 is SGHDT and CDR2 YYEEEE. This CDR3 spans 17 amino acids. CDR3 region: CASSFGTLNGATEELFF. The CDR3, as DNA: TGTGCCAGCAGCTTCGGGACACTCAATGGCGCGACCGAGGAGCTGTTTTTT.

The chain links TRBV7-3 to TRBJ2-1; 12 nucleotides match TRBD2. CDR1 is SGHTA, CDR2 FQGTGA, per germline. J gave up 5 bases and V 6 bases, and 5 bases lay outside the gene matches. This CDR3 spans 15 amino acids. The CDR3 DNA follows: TGTGCCAGCAGGTGGACTAGCGGGACCAACAATGAGCAGTTCTTC. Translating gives CASRWTSGTNNEQFF.

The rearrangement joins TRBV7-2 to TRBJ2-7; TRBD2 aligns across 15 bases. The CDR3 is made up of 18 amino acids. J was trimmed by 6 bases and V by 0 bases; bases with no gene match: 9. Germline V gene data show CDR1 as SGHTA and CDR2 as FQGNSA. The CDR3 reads CASSLAWGLAGGPGEQYF. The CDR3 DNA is TGTGCCAGCAGCTTAGCGTGGGGACTAGCGGGGGGTCCCGGCGAGCAGTACTTC.

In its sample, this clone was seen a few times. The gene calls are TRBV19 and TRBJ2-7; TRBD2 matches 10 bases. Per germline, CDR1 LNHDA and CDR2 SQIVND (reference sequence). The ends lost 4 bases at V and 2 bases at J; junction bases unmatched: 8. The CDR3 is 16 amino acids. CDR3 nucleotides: TGTGCCAGTAGTACACCAGCGGGAGGGGCAGCCTACGAGCAGTACTTC. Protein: CASSTPAGGAAYEQYF.

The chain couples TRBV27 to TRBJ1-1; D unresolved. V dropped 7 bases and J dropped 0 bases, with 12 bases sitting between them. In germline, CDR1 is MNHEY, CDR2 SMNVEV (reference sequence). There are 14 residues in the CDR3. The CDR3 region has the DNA TGTGCCAGCATCCCCTTCGGGGTGAACACTGAAGCTTTCTTT. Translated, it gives CASIPFGVNTEAFF.

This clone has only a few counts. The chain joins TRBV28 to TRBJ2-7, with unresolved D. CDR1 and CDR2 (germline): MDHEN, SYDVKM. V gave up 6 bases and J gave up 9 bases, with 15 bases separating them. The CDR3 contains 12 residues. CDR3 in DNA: TGTGCCAGCAGACATGCGGCAGAGTGGCAGTACTTC. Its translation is CASRHAAEWQYF. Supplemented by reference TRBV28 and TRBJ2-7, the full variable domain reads DVKVTQSSRYLVKRTGEKVFLECVQDMDHENMFWYRQDPGLGLRLIYFSYDVKMKEKGDIPEGYSVSREKKERFSLILESASTNQTSMYLCASRHAAEWQYFGPGTRLTVT.

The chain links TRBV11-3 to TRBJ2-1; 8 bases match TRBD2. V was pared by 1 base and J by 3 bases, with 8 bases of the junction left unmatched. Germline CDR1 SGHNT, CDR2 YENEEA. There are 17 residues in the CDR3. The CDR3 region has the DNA TGTGCCAGCAGCTTAGGCCCGTTAGCGGGGTTCTACAATGAGCAGTTCTTC. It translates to CASSLGPLAGFYNEQFF.

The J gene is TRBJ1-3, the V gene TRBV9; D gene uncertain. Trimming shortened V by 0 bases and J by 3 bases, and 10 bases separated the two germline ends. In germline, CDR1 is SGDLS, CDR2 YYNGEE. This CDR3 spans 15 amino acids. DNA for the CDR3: TGTGCCAGCAGCGTAGGAGGGTTCTTTGGAAACACCATATATTTT. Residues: CASSVGGFFGNTIYF.

The CDR3 bases are TGTGCCGCACCTAGGGGTTTGGGGGCCAACGTCCTGACTTTC. Translated: CAAPRGLGANVLTF. This chain uses TRBV2 with TRBJ2-6; TRBD1 is a possible D gene (5 bases). V was shortened by 11 bases and J by 4 bases, with 15 bases between the two germline ends. Germline V lookup: CDR1 SNHLY, CDR2 FYNNEI. This CDR3 region has 14 residues.

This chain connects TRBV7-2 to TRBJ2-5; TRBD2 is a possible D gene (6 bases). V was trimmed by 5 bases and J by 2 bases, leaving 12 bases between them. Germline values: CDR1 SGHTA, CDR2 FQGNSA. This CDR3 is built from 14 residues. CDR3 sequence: CASSVSGTQETQYF. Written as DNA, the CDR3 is TGTGCCAGCAGCGTATCCGGGACTCAAGAGACCCAGTACTTC. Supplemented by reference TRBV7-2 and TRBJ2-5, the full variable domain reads GAGVSQSPSNKVTEKGKDVELRCDPISGHTALYWYRQSLGQGLEFLIYFQGNSAPDKSGLPSDRFSAERTGGSVSTLTIQRTQQEDSAVYLCASSVSGTQETQYFGPGTRLLVL.

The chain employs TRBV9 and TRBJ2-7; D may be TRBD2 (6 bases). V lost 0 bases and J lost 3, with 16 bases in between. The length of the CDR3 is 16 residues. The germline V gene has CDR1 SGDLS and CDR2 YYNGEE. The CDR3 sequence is CASSVGGGLPLYEQYF. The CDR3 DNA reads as TGTGCCAGCAGCGTAGGAGGAGGGCTCCCACTCTACGAGCAGTACTTC.

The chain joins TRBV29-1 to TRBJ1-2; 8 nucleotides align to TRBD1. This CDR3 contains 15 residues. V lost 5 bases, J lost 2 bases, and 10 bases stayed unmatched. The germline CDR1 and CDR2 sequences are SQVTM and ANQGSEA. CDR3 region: CSVLTGEIWNYGYTF. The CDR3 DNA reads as TGCAGCGTTTTGACAGGGGAGATTTGGAACTATGGCTACACCTTC.

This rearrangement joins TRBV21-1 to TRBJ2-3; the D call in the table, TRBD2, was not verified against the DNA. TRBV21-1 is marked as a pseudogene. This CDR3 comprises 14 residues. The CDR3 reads CASSKEPYLDTQYF. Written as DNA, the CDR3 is TGTGCCAGCAGCAAAGAACCATACTTGGATACGCAGTATTTT.

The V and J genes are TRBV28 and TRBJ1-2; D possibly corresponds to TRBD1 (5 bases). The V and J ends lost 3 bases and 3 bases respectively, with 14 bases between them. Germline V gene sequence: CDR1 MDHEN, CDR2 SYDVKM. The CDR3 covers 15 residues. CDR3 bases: TGTGCCAGCAGTTTTCTTCCGGCGGGGGACTATGGCTACACCTTC. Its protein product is CASSFLPAGDYGYTF.

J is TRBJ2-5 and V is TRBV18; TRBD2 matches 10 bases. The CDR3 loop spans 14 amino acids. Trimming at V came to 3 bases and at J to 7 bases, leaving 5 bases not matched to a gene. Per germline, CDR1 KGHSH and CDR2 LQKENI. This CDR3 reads CASSPGLAEGTQYF. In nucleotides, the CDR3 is TGTGCCAGCTCACCCGGACTAGCGGAAGGGACCCAGTACTTC.

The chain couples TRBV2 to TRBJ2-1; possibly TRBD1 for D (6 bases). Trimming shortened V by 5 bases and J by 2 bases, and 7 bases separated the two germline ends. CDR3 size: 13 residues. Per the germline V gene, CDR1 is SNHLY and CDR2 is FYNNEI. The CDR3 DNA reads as TGTGCCAGCAGTCGACAGGCCTACAATGAGCAGTTCTTC. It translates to CASSRQAYNEQFF. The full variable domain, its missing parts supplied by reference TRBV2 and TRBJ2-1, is EPEVTQTPSHQVTQMGQEVILRCVPISNHLYFYWYRQILGQKVEFLVSFYNNEISEKSEIFDDQFSVERPDGSNFTLKIRSTKLEDSAMYFCASSRQAYNEQFFGPGTRLTVL.

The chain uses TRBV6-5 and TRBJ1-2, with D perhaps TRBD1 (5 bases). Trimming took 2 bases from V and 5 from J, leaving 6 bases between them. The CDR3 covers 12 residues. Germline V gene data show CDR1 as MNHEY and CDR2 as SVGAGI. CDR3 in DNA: TGTGCCAGCAGTTACGCAGGGTATGGCTACACCTTC. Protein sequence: CASSYAGYGYTF.

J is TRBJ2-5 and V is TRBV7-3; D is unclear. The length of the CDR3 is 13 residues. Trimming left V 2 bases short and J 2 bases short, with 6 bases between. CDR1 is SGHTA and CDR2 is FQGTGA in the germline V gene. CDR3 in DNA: TGTGCCAGCAGCTTAGGCCCACAAGAGACCCAGTACTTC. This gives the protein CASSLGPQETQYF.

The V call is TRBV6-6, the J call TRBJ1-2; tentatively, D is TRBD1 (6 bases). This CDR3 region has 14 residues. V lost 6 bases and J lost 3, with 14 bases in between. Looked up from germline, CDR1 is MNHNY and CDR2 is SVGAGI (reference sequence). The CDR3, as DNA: TGTGCCAGCAGCCGGAAGGGGGTTGACTATGGCTACACCTTC. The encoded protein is CASSRKGVDYGYTF.

Here the CDR3 DNA reads TGTGCCACCAGCAGAGGGACTAGCGGGGGAGCCAAAAACATTCAGTACTTC. Protein sequence: CATSRGTSGGAKNIQYF. The chain joins TRBV15 to TRBJ2-4, with TRBD2 matching over 13 bases. The CDR3 contains 17 residues. CDR1 and CDR2 from the germline V gene are LNHNV and YYDKDF (reference sequence). The trim removed 1 base at V and 0 bases at J, leaving 0 bases unmatched.

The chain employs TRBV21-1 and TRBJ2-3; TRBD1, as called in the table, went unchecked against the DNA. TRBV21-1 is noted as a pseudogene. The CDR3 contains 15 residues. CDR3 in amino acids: CASSKEGAPGDTQYF. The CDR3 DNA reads TGTGCCAGCAGCAAAGAGGGGGCGCCCGGAGATACGCAGTATTTT.

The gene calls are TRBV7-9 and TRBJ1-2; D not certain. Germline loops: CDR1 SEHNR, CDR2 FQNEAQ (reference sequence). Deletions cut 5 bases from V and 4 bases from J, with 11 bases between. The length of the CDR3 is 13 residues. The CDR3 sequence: CASSASAGYGYTF. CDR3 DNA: TGTGCCAGCAGCGCATCGGCGGGCTATGGCTACACCTTC.